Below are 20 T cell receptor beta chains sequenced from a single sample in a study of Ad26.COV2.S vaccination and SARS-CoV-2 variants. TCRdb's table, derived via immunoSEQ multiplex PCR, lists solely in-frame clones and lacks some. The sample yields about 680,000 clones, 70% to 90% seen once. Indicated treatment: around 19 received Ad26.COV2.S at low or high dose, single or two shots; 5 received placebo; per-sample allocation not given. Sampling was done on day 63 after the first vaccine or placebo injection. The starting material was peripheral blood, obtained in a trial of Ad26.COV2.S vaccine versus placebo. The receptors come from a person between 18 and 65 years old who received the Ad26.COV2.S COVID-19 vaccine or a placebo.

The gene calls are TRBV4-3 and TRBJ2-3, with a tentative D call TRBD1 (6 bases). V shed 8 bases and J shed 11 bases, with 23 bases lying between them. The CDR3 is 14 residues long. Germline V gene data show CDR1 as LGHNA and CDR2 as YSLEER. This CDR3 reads CASGKVQGQRGQYF. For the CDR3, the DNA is TGCGCCAGCGGAAAAGTTCAGGGACAAAGGGGGCAGTATTTT.

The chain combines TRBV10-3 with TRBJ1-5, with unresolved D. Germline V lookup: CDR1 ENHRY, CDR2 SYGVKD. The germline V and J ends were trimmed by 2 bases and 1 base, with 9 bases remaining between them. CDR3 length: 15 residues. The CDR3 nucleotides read TGTGCCATCAGTGAGAGGGAAGGGAGCAATCAGCCCCAGCATTTT. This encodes CAISEREGSNQPQHF.

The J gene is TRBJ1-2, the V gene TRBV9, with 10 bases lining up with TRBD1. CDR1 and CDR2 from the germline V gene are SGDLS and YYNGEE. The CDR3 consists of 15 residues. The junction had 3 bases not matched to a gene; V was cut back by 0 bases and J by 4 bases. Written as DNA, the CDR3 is TGTGCCAGCAGCGTAGGGGACAGGGGTTCCTATGGCTACACCTTC. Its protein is CASSVGDRGSYGYTF.

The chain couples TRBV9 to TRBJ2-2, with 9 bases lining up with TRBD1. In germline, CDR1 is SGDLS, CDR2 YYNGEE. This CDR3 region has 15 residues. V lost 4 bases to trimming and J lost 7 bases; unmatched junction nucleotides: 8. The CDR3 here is CASSPGTGFGGELFF. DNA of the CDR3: TGTGCCAGCAGCCCCGGGACAGGGTTCGGCGGGGAGCTGTTTTTT.

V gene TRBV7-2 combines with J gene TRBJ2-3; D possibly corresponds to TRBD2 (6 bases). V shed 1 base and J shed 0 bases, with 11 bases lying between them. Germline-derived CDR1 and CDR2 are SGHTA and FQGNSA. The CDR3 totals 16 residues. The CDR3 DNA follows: TGTGCCAGCAGCTTAGGGGGAGGCTCAAGCACAGATACGCAGTATTTT. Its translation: CASSLGGGSSTDTQYF.

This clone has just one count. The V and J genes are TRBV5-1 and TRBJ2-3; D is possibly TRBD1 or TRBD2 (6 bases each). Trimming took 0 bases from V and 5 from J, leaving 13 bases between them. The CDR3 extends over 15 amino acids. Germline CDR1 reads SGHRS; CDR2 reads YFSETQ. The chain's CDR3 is CASSLDGGAGDTQYF. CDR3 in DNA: TGCGCCAGCAGCTTGGACGGGGGCGCTGGAGATACGCAGTATTTT.

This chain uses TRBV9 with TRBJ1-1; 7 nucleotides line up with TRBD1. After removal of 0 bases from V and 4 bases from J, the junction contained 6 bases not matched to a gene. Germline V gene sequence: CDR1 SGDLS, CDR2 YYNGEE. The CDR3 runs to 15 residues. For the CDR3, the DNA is TGTGCCAGCAGCGTAGAAGGCAGGGGGAGCACTGAAGCTTTCTTT. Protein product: CASSVEGRGSTEAFF.

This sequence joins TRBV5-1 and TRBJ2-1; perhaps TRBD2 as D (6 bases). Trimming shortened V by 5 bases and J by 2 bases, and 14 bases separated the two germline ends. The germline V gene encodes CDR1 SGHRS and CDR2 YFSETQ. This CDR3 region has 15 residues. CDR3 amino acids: CASSPGGSPYNEQFF. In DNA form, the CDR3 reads TGCGCCAGCAGTCCCGGAGGGAGCCCCTACAATGAGCAGTTCTTC.

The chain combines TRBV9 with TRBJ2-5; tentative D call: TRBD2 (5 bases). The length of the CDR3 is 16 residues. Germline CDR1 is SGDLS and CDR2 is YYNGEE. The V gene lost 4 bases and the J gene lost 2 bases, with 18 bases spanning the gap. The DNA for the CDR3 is TGTGCCAGCAGCCCCCAGCCGACGGGATTACAAGAGACCCAGTACTTC. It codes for CASSPQPTGLQETQYF.

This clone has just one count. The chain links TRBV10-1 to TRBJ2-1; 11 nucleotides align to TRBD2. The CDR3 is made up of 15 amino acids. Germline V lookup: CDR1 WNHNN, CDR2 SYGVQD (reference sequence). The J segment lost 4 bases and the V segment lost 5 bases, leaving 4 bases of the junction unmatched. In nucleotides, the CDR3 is TGCGCCAGCAGTACCGGGACTAGCGGATACAATGAGCAGTTCTTC. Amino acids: CASSTGTSGYNEQFF.

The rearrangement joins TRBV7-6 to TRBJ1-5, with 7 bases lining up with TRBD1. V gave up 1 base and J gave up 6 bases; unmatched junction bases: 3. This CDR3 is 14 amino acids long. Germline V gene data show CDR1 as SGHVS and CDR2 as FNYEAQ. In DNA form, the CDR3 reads TGTGCCAGCAGCTTAGGAGGGGGCGGTCAGCCCCAGCATTTT. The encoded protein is CASSLGGGGQPQHF. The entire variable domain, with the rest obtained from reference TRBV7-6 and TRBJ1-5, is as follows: GAGVSQSPRYKVTKRGQDVALRCDPISGHVSLYWYRQALGQGPEFLTYFNYEAQQDKSGLPNDRFSAERPEGSISTLTIQRTEQRDSAMYRCASSLGGGGQPQHFGDGTRLSIL.

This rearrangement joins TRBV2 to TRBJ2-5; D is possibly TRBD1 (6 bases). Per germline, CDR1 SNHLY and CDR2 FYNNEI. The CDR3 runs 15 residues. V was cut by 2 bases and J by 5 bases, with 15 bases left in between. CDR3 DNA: TGTGCCAGCAGTGAACTGTTGGGGGCAGGGGAGACCCAGTACTTC. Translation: CASSELLGAGETQYF.

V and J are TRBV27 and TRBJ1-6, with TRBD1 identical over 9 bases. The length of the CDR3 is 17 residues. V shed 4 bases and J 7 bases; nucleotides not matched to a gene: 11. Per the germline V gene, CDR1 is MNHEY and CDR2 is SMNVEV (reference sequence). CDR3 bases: TGTGCCAGCAGTTCCTACTTCGGGACAGGGCGGAATTCACCCCTCCACTTT. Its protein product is CASSSYFGTGRNSPLHF.

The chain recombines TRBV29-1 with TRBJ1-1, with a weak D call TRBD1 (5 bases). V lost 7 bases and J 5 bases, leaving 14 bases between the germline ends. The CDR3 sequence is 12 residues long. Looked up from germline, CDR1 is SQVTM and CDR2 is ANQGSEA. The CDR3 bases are TGCAGCGGCCACAGCGGGGGGACTGAAGCTTTCTTT. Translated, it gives CSGHSGGTEAFF.

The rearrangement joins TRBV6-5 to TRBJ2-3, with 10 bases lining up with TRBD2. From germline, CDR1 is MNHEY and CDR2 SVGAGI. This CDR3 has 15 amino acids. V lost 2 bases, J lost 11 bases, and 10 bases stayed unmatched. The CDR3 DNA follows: TGTGCCAGCAGTTACGCCCAGCCGTCTAGCGGGAGGCAGTATTTT. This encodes CASSYAQPSSGRQYF.

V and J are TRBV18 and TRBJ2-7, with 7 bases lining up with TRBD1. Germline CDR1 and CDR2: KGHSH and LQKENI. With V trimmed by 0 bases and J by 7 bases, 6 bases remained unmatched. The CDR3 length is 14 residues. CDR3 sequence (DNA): TGTGCCAGCTCACCACCTGCTAGCAGGGGGGAGCAGTACTTC. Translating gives CASSPPASRGEQYF.

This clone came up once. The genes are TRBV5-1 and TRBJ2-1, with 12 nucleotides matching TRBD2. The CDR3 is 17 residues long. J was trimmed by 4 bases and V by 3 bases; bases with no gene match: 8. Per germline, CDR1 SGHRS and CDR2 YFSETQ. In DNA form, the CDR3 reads TGCGCCAGCAGCTGGCCGGGACTAGCGGGCCCGTACAATGAGCAGTTCTTC. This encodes CASSWPGLAGPYNEQFF.

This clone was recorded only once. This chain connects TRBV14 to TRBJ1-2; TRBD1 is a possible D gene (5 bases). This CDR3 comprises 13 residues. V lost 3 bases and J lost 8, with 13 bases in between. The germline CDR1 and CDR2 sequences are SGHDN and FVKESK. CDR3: CASSQQGARGYTF. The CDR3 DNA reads TGTGCCAGCAGCCAGCAAGGGGCGCGAGGCTACACCTTC.

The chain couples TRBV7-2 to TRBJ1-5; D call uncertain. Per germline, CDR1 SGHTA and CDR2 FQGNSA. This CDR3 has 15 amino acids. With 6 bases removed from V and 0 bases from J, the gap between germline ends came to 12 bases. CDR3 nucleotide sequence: TGTGCCAGCAGTTTTGACGGTGATAGCAATCAGCCCCAGCATTTT. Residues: CASSFDGDSNQPQHF.

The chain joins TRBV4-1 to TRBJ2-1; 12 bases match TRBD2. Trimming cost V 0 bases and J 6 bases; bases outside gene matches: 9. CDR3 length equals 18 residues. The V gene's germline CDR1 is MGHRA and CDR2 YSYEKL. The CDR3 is CASSQDLVGTSGLNEQFF. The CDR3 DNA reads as TGCGCCAGCAGCCAAGATTTAGTCGGGACTAGCGGGCTCAATGAGCAGTTCTTC.